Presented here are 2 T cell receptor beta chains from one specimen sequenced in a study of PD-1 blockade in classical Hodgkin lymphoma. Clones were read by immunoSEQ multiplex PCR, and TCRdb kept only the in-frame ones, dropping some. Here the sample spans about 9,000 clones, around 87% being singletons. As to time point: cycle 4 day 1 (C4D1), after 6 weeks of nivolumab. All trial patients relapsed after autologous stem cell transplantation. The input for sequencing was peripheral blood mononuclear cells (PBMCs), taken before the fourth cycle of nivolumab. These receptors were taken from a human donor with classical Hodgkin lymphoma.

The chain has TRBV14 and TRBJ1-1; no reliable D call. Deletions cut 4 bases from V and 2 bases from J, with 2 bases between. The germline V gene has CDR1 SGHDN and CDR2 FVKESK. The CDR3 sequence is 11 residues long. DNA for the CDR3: TGTGCCAGCAGCCGAAACACTGAAGCTTTCTTT. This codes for CASSRNTEAFF.

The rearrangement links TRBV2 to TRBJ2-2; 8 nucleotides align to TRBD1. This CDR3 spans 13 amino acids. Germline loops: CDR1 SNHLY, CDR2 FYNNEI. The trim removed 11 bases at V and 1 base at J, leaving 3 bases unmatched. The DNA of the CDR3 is TGTGCCGGCGGACAGGGGAACACCGGGGAGCTGTTTTTT. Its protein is CAGGQGNTGELFF.